These 18 T cell receptor beta chains were all obtained from the same sample, sequenced in a study of blood T cell repertoires in COVID-19. Only in-frame clones appear in the TCRdb table, and some are missing; sequencing was by immunoSEQ multiplex PCR. Altogether around 33,000 clones are present, roughly 75% being singletons, with the ten largest covering roughly 14%. Sequenced sample: peripheral blood. Receptors were obtained from a man of 80 years or more with active or convalescent COVID-19.

This sequence joins TRBV12-3 or TRBV12-4 and TRBJ2-6; D is unresolved. V dropped 6 bases and J dropped 4 bases, with 7 bases sitting between them. The CDR3 spans 13 residues. The CDR3 DNA reads TGTGCCAGCAGAAGCACGGGGGCCAACGTCCTGACTTTC. It specifies CASRSTGANVLTF.

This clone was seen a single time. CDR3 protein: CASSLYKNTEAFF. In DNA form, the CDR3 reads TGTGCCAGCAGTTTGTATAAGAACACTGAAGCTTTCTTT. The chain is built from TRBV12-3 or TRBV12-4 and TRBJ1-1; no definite D call. Trimming removed 3 bases at V and 1 base at J, with 6 bases between. This CDR3 contains 13 residues.

The chain carries TRBV28 and TRBJ1-2; TRBD1 aligns across 7 bases. The CDR3 runs to 16 residues. CDR1 and CDR2 from the germline V gene are MDHEN and SYDVKM. V was clipped by 5 bases and J by 2 bases; unmatched bases: 11. CDR3 sequence reads: CASSTAGQTLNYGYTF. The CDR3 bases are TGTGCCAGCAGTACCGCGGGACAGACTCTCAACTATGGCTACACCTTC.

This clone was seen a few times. The J gene is TRBJ1-6, the V gene TRBV5-1; 9 bases line up with TRBD1. The CDR3 loop spans 14 amino acids. CDR1 SGHRS and CDR2 YFSETQ come from the germline V gene. J gave up 18 bases and V 1 base, and 11 bases lay outside the gene matches. The CDR3 sequence is CASSLTGGEDPCHF. The CDR3 nucleotides read TGCGCCAGCAGCTTGACAGGGGGCGAGGATCCCTGCCACTTT.

The chain uses TRBV18 and TRBJ1-6, with 8 bases aligning to TRBD1. From germline, CDR1 is KGHSH and CDR2 LQKENI. The CDR3 runs 14 residues. V shed 6 bases, J shed 9 bases, and the junction held 7 bases outside the gene matches. As DNA, the CDR3 is TGTGCCAGCTCGCCGGGACAGGTGGTTTCACCCCTCCACTTT. This encodes CASSPGQVVSPLHF.

The rearrangement joins TRBV28 to TRBJ2-4; TRBD1 is a possible D gene (6 bases). V was shortened by 6 bases and J by 0 bases, with 15 bases between the two germline ends. The CDR3 sequence is 16 residues long. The germline V gene encodes CDR1 MDHEN and CDR2 SYDVKM. The CDR3 region has the DNA TGTGCCAGCAGCCCTCACAGGGCAATAGCCAAAAACATTCAGTACTTC. It translates to CASSPHRAIAKNIQYF.

This clone occurred once. The chain employs TRBV19 and TRBJ2-2, with D possibly being TRBD1 (6 bases). Germline-derived CDR1 and CDR2 are LNHDA and SQIVND (reference sequence). V dropped 1 base and J dropped 3 bases, with 12 bases sitting between them. The CDR3 runs to 16 residues. The CDR3 sequence: CASSIGWTEYTGELFF. The CDR3 bases are TGTGCCAGTAGTATAGGTTGGACAGAATACACCGGGGAGCTGTTTTTT.

V gene TRBV5-1 combines with J gene TRBJ2-5, with 9 bases identical to TRBD2. From germline, CDR1 is SGHRS and CDR2 YFSETQ. The junction had 11 bases not matched to a gene; V was cut back by 4 bases and J by 4 bases. The CDR3 loop spans 16 amino acids. CDR3 nucleotides: TGCGCCAGCAGCCGGAGCGGCGGGAGGGCCGGAGAGACCCAGTACTTC. Residues: CASSRSGGRAGETQYF.

The chain combines TRBV10-2 with TRBJ2-3; no reliable D call. CDR1 and CDR2 from the germline V gene are WSHSY and SAAADI. The V end lost 2 bases, the J end lost 8 bases, and 8 bases lay between the germline ends. The CDR3 spans 12 residues. The CDR3 sequence: CASSEIVGTQYF. DNA for the CDR3: TGCGCCAGCAGTGAGATCGTCGGTACGCAGTATTTT.

V gene TRBV19 combines with J gene TRBJ2-3, with a tentative D call TRBD2 (6 bases). The germline V gene encodes CDR1 LNHDA and CDR2 SQIVND (reference sequence). The CDR3 is 14 residues long. Trimming took 5 bases from V and 2 from J, leaving 11 bases between them. The CDR3 reads CASSYGGNTDTQYF. In nucleotides, the CDR3 is TGTGCCAGTAGTTATGGCGGGAACACAGATACGCAGTATTTT.

This clone has a handful of counts. This chain connects TRBV11-2 to TRBJ2-7, with a possible D match to TRBD1 (5 bases). V lost 9 bases and J 0 bases, leaving 15 bases between the germline ends. From germline, CDR1 is SGHAT and CDR2 FQNNGV. This CDR3 contains 14 residues. The CDR3 loop is CASKDTLSSYEQYF. The CDR3 bases are TGTGCCAGTAAGGACACCCTCTCCTCCTACGAGCAGTACTTC.

V is TRBV6-5 and J is TRBJ2-1; a possible D gene is TRBD2 (5 bases). The CDR3 spans 14 residues. The V end was cut by 8 bases, the J end by 0 bases, with 11 bases between. Germline CDR1 is MNHEY and CDR2 is SVGAGI. The CDR3 region has the DNA TGTGCCAGCGCCAAACTAGACTCCTACAATGAGCAGTTCTTC. It is translated as CASAKLDSYNEQFF.

This chain joins TRBV19 and TRBJ2-7, with 8 bases identical to TRBD2. CDR3 size: 13 residues. Germline V lookup: CDR1 LNHDA, CDR2 SQIVND (reference sequence). V was clipped by 5 bases and J by 8 bases; unmatched bases: 8. CDR3 coding DNA: TGTGCCAGTAGTGAGGGTAGCGGGATTCAGCAGTACTTC. This encodes CASSEGSGIQQYF. Variable domain in full (rest from reference TRBV19 and TRBJ2-7): DGGITQSPKYLFRKEGQNVTLSCEQNLNHDAMYWYRQDPGQGLRLIYYSQIVNDFQKGDIAEGYSVSREKKESFPLTVTSAQKNPTAFYLCASSEGSGIQQYFGPGTRLTVT.

The chain links TRBV5-4 to TRBJ2-5, with D perhaps TRBD1 (6 bases). V was clipped by 0 bases and J by 3 bases, with 9 bases between them. Per the germline V gene, CDR1 is SGHNT and CDR2 is YYREEE (reference sequence). The CDR3 is 14 amino acids. The CDR3 coding sequence is TGTGCCAGCAGCTTGGCAGGGGTCGAAGAGACCCAGTACTTC. It is translated as CASSLAGVEETQYF. Full variable domain (remainder filled in from reference TRBV5-4 and TRBJ2-5): ETGVTQSPTHLIKTRGQQVTLRCSSQSGHNTVSWYQQALGQGPQFIFQYYREEENGRGNFPPRFSGLQFPNYSSELNVNALELDDSALYLCASSLAGVEETQYFGPGTRLLVL.

This clone was detected only once. This chain connects TRBV28 to TRBJ1-1, with TRBD1 matching 7 bases. The germline CDR1 and CDR2 sequences are MDHEN and SYDVKM. CDR3 length equals 13 residues. Losses at the gene ends were 5 bases for V and 1 base for J; bases not matched to a gene: 1. The CDR3 DNA follows: TGTGCCAGCAGTCGGACAGGGAACACTGAAGCTTTCTTT. This sequence encodes CASSRTGNTEAFF. Full variable domain (missing parts from reference TRBV28 and TRBJ1-1): DVKVTQSSRYLVKRTGEKVFLECVQDMDHENMFWYRQDPGLGLRLIYFSYDVKMKEKGDIPEGYSVSREKKERFSLILESASTNQTSMYLCASSRTGNTEAFFGQGTRLTVV.

The V and J genes are TRBV28 and TRBJ2-3, with 13 positions matching TRBD2. The CDR3 has 18 amino acids. V shed 3 bases, J shed 3 bases, and the junction held 9 bases outside the gene matches. The germline V gene has CDR1 MDHEN and CDR2 SYDVKM. CDR3 nucleotide sequence: TGTGCCAGCAGTTTCGGGGGACTAGCGGGATCAAGGACAGATACGCAGTATTTT. Its translation: CASSFGGLAGSRTDTQYF.

This clone was seen a handful of times. The CDR3, as DNA: TGTGCCAGCAGTACCCCTAGCGGGAGGGTCTACGAGCAGTACTTC. Translating gives CASSTPSGRVYEQYF. This chain uses TRBV28 with TRBJ2-7, with 12 bases lining up with TRBD2. Germline values: CDR1 MDHEN, CDR2 SYDVKM. V shed 5 bases, J shed 3 bases, and the junction held 5 bases outside the gene matches. This CDR3 spans 15 amino acids.

V and J are TRBV11-2 and TRBJ2-5, with D possibly being TRBD1 (6 bases). Between the trimmed V and J ends, which lost 5 bases and 2 bases, there was a span of 12 bases. The CDR3 extends over 14 amino acids. CDR1 SGHAT and CDR2 FQNNGV come from the germline V gene. The CDR3 is CASSLMTGQETQYF. Here the CDR3 DNA reads TGTGCCAGCAGCCTAATGACAGGACAAGAGACCCAGTACTTC.